The 24 T cell receptor beta chains below come from one sample, sequenced in a study of human T cells and chemical hapten exposure. Sample time point: pre-sensitization, week 0. Sample treatment: therapeutic diphenylcyclopropenone sensitization with weekly scalp DPC. In TCRdb, the RACE reads were re-called with MiXCR into one record per CDR3 protein. The data show around 92,000 distinct CDR3 sequences, with 10% to 11% seen just once and under 4% held by the top ten. The material was whole blood, obtained in connection with sensitization to the hapten diphenylcyclopropenone (DPC). These receptors all come from a woman aged 55-75 years with alopecia areata. Some clones in this sample may be carry-over from other donors' samples.

The V call is TRBV4-2, the J call TRBJ2-5, with 7 bases matching TRBD1. J was trimmed by 1 base and V by 2 bases; bases with no gene match: 7. The CDR3 covers 16 residues. Germline CDR1 LGHNA, CDR2 YNFKEQ. CDR3 coding DNA: TGTGCCAGCAGCCAACGACAGGGCTTTGTCCAAGAGACCCAGTACTTC. Encoded protein: CASSQRQGFVQETQYF.

This chain links TRBV7-9 with TRBJ1-2; D might be TRBD1 (5 bases). V was shortened by 3 bases and J by 13 bases, with 21 bases between the two germline ends. The CDR3 spans 14 residues. The germline gives CDR1 SEHNR, CDR2 FQNEAQ (reference sequence). The CDR3 spells CASSFAGNPYVLTF. The CDR3 DNA follows: TGTGCCAGCAGCTTTGCAGGGAACCCTTATGTGCTCACCTTC.

In this sample, this clonotype turned up a few times. CDR3 amino acids: CASTLGQGQETQYF. CDR3 coding DNA: TGTGCCAGCACCCTGGGACAGGGGCAAGAGACCCAGTACTTC. The chain uses TRBV7-2 and TRBJ2-5, with 10 bases matching TRBD1. Trimming at V came to 7 bases and at J to 2 bases, leaving 4 bases not matched to a gene. Germline loops: CDR1 SGHTA, CDR2 FQGNSA. CDR3 length: 14 amino acids.

Many counts were recorded for this clonotype. The chain joins TRBV12-3 or TRBV12-4 to TRBJ1-1; D not resolved. V lost 5 bases, J lost 4 bases, and 11 bases lay in between. The CDR3 has 13 residues. The CDR3 DNA follows: TGTGCCAGCAGTCTGACTTTGTCCACTGAAGCTTTCTTT. As protein: CASSLTLSTEAFF.

This clonotype was seen repeatedly, ten times or more. V gene TRBV7-9 combines with J gene TRBJ2-3; no reliable D call. Germline V gene sequence: CDR1 SEHNR, CDR2 FQNEAQ (reference sequence). This CDR3 has 14 residues. V was cut by 6 bases and J by 4 bases, with 14 bases left in between. The CDR3 region has the DNA TGTGCCAGCAGTGATTTGCAAGTGGCAGATACGCAGTATTTT. Its protein is CASSDLQVADTQYF.

In this sample, this clonotype turned up a few times. V is TRBV7-9 and J is TRBJ2-5, with D perhaps matching TRBD1 or TRBD2 (5 bases each). Germline V CDR1 and CDR2: SEHNR, FQNEAQ (reference sequence). Between the trimmed V and J ends, which lost 7 bases and 4 bases, there was a span of 16 bases. The CDR3 length is 14 residues. CDR3 in amino acids: CASTPTPGAETQYF. DNA for the CDR3: TGTGCCAGCACACCAACCCCCGGGGCAGAGACCCAGTACTTC.

This clonotype was counted at least ten times. The chain employs TRBV7-9 and TRBJ2-3; 8 bases fit TRBD2. This CDR3 is built from 13 residues. Germline CDR1 and CDR2: SEHNR and FQNEAQ (reference sequence). J lost 11 bases, V lost 3 bases, and 7 bases had no gene match. The CDR3 coding sequence is TGTGCCAGCAGCTTGGGTAGCGGGGTTATGCAGTATTTT. Its translation is CASSLGSGVMQYF.

The J gene is TRBJ1-2, the V gene TRBV25-1, with D possibly matching TRBD1 (6 bases). This CDR3 has 14 residues. Between the trimmed V and J ends, which lost 3 bases and 2 bases, there was a span of 10 bases. Germline V lookup: CDR1 MGHDK, CDR2 SYGVNS. Written as DNA, the CDR3 is TGTGCCAGCAGTGAGCAGGGGATCAACTATGGCTACACCTTC. Translated: CASSEQGINYGYTF.

At least ten counts were recorded for this clonotype. The chain employs TRBV11-2 and TRBJ2-7; D is perhaps TRBD2 (5 bases). The germline gives CDR1 SGHAT, CDR2 FQNNGV. The germline V and J ends were trimmed by 5 bases and 4 bases, with 12 bases remaining between them. The CDR3 length is 13 residues. Here the CDR3 DNA reads TGTGCCAGCAGCCCTCAGACGGGGTACGAGCAGTACTTC. Amino acids: CASSPQTGYEQYF.

This clonotype showed up many times. V is TRBV7-6 and J is TRBJ1-1; tentative D call: TRBD1 (6 bases). V shed 5 bases and J shed 1 base, with 11 bases lying between them. Germline CDR1 is SGHVS and CDR2 is FNYEAQ. This CDR3 has 14 residues. CDR3 in DNA: TGTGCCAGCAGCCAAGGACAGTCGAACACTGAAGCTTTCTTT. Translation: CASSQGQSNTEAFF.

This chain connects TRBV29-1 to TRBJ1-1; no reliable D call. The V end was cut by 7 bases, the J end by 1 base, with 10 bases between. The CDR3 runs to 12 residues. Germline CDR1 SQVTM, CDR2 ANQGSEA. The CDR3 sequence: CSAGRQNTEAFF. The CDR3, as DNA: TGCAGCGCCGGAAGGCAGAACACTGAAGCTTTCTTT.

This clonotype has a count of ten or more. CDR3 sequence: CASSFGFKNTEAFF. The DNA of the CDR3 is TGTGCCAGCAGTTTCGGGTTTAAGAACACTGAAGCTTTCTTT. The J gene is TRBJ1-1, the V gene TRBV6-5, with no clear D. Between the trimmed V and J ends, which lost 4 bases and 1 base, there was a span of 10 bases. The CDR3 runs to 14 residues. Germline CDR1 is MNHEY and CDR2 is SVGAGI.

This clonotype was counted ten times or more. The gene calls are TRBV6-5 and TRBJ2-4; TRBD1 aligns across 9 bases. This CDR3 is 17 amino acids long. With V trimmed by 5 bases and J by 4 bases, 12 bases remained unmatched. Germline V CDR1 and CDR2: MNHEY, SVGAGI. Here the CDR3 reads CASSRKSGTGNKNIQYF. CDR3 in DNA: TGTGCCAGCAGTCGAAAATCCGGGACAGGGAATAAAAACATTCAGTACTTC.

This clonotype has only a few counts. The rearrangement uses TRBV27 and TRBJ1-1; TRBD1 matches 10 bases. The germline CDR1 and CDR2 sequences are MNHEY and SMNVEV (reference sequence). The V segment lost 3 bases and the J segment 4 bases; nucleotides outside the gene matches: 5. CDR3 length: 15 residues. CDR3 in amino acids: CASSFDRGPGTEAFF. The CDR3 DNA is TGTGCCAGCAGTTTTGACAGGGGGCCGGGCACTGAAGCTTTCTTT.

This clonotype was observed at least ten times. The chain is built from TRBV27 and TRBJ1-4, with D possibly matching TRBD1 (5 bases). The germline V and J ends were trimmed by 4 bases and 1 base, with 16 bases remaining between them. The CDR3 is 17 amino acids. Looked up from germline, CDR1 is MNHEY and CDR2 is SMNVEV (reference sequence). CDR3 coding DNA: TGTGCCAGCAGTTCTTACCAACAGGACCAAACTAATGAAAAACTGTTTTTT. This encodes CASSSYQQDQTNEKLFF.

The chain carries TRBV20-1 and TRBJ2-3; possible D gene TRBD1, 5 bases. CDR3 length: 13 residues. Germline V gives CDR1 DFQATT, CDR2 SNEGSKA (reference sequence). Trimming left V 7 bases short and J 3 bases short, with 14 bases between. The CDR3 bases are TGCAGTGGACGGCTAGGGGCTACAGATACGCAGTATTTT. Protein sequence: CSGRLGATDTQYF.

The table lists this clonotype with a few counts. The V and J genes are TRBV7-3 and TRBJ2-7, with D unresolved. V lost 5 bases to trimming and J lost 1 base, with 21 bases between them. Germline V gene data show CDR1 as SGHTA and CDR2 as FQGTGA. CDR3 length: 17 residues. CDR3 protein: CASSPQDRTYPSYEQYF. The CDR3 DNA reads TGTGCCAGCAGCCCTCAGGACCGGACCTATCCTTCCTACGAGCAGTACTTC.

This chain joins TRBV3-1 and TRBJ1-1, with 9 bases aligning to TRBD1. The CDR3 has 14 residues. V lost 3 bases to trimming and J lost 10 bases; unmatched junction nucleotides: 9. Germline CDR1 is LGHDT and CDR2 is YNNKEL (reference sequence). The CDR3 reads CASSHQTGGSRAFF. In nucleotides, the CDR3 is TGTGCCAGCAGCCATCAGACAGGGGGGTCGAGAGCTTTCTTT.

V gene TRBV7-2 combines with J gene TRBJ2-3; tentatively, D is TRBD2 (6 bases). Germline V lookup: CDR1 SGHTA, CDR2 FQGNSA. This CDR3 is built from 14 residues. V dropped 4 bases and J dropped 1 base, with 9 bases sitting between them. CDR3 DNA: TGTGCCAGCAGCTCCCGGGAGCGCACAGATACGCAGTATTTT. Protein: CASSSRERTDTQYF. The whole variable domain, filled in from reference TRBV7-2 and TRBJ2-3, reads GAGVSQSPSNKVTEKGKDVELRCDPISGHTALYWYRQSLGQGLEFLIYFQGNSAPDKSGLPSDRFSAERTGGSVSTLTIQRTQQEDSAVYLCASSSRERTDTQYFGPGTRLTVL.

This clonotype has a handful of counts. The chain employs TRBV29-1 and TRBJ2-1; D might be TRBD2 (5 bases). The CDR3 covers 13 residues. Germline CDR1 reads SQVTM; CDR2 reads ANQGSEA. Trimming stripped 4 bases from V and 3 bases from J, with 10 bases between. The CDR3 sequence: CSVVRENYNEQFF. CDR3 DNA sequence: TGCAGCGTTGTTCGGGAAAACTACAATGAGCAGTTCTTC.

This clonotype was picked up many times. The rearrangement joins TRBV29-1 to TRBJ2-3, with D perhaps being TRBD1 or TRBD2 (7 bases each). From germline, CDR1 is SQVTM and CDR2 ANQGSEA. V lost 6 bases and J 1 base, leaving 14 bases between the germline ends. The CDR3 sequence is 14 residues long. Here the CDR3 DNA reads TGCAGCGTGGGGGAGGGGGCCGGCACAGATACGCAGTATTTT. Its protein is CSVGEGAGTDTQYF.

This clonotype has just a few counts. The genes are TRBV9 and TRBJ2-3; D ambiguous. V was shortened by 4 bases and J by 4 bases, with 16 bases between the two germline ends. CDR1 SGDLS and CDR2 YYNGEE come from the germline V gene. The CDR3 runs 15 residues. The CDR3 coding sequence is TGTGCCAGCAGCCCCCGCCCCGGTGGATCAGATACGCAGTATTTT. Translated: CASSPRPGGSDTQYF.

The genes are TRBV7-2 and TRBJ2-2; D remains ambiguous. Trimming took 5 bases from V and 5 from J, leaving 15 bases between them. The CDR3 spans 15 residues. Germline V gene sequence: CDR1 SGHTA, CDR2 FQGNSA. The CDR3 nucleotides are TGTGCCAGCAGCACCCGACAAGTAGTAACCGGGGAGCTGTTTTTT. Protein sequence: CASSTRQVVTGELFF.

This clonotype was seen more than once but under ten times. V and J are TRBV5-1 and TRBJ2-7; D possibly corresponds to TRBD1 (6 bases). V lost 0 bases and J 0 bases, leaving 10 bases between the germline ends. The CDR3 sequence is 15 residues long. From germline, CDR1 is SGHRS and CDR2 YFSETQ. This chain's CDR3 is CASSLAPDSSYEQYF. The DNA of the CDR3 is TGCGCCAGCAGCTTGGCTCCGGACAGCTCCTACGAGCAGTACTTC.